One sample yielded the 32 T cell receptor beta chains listed below, sequenced in a study of T cell responses to AZD1222 COVID-19 vaccine. Assay: immunoSEQ multiplex PCR; the TCRdb copy retains only in-frame clones and omits some. The repertoire includes around 120,000 clones, around 94% of them detected once, and roughly 1.6% sits in the top ten. Source: peripheral blood, taken 28 days after the second AZD1222 dose. The receptors come from an adult who received the AZD1222 COVID-19 vaccine.

This sequence joins TRBV27 and TRBJ1-2, with 8 bases identical to TRBD1. This CDR3 region has 17 residues. Trimming cost V 6 bases and J 0 bases; bases outside gene matches: 12. CDR1 is MNHEY and CDR2 is SMNVEV in the germline V gene (reference sequence). This CDR3 is CASSKKIVTGANYGYTF. The DNA for the CDR3 is TGTGCCAGCAGCAAAAAAATAGTGACAGGGGCTAACTATGGCTACACCTTC.

The V and J genes are TRBV7-9 and TRBJ2-3, with 7 bases matching TRBD2. The germline CDR1 and CDR2 sequences are SEHNR and FQNEAQ (reference sequence). CDR3 length: 14 amino acids. V trimming: 5 bases; J trimming: 5 bases; junction bases outside the gene matches: 7. The CDR3 loop reads CASSAGLRGDTQYF. The CDR3 DNA reads TGTGCCAGCAGCGCGGGACTACGGGGAGATACGCAGTATTTT.

V usage is TRBV11-3 and J usage is TRBJ2-7; D ambiguous. In germline, CDR1 is SGHNT, CDR2 YENEEA. The CDR3 extends over 14 amino acids. Trimming removed 5 bases from V and 3 bases from J, with 14 bases in between. The CDR3 DNA follows: TGTGCCAGCAGCCTGCGAACCCGACACTACGAGCAGTACTTC. Protein product: CASSLRTRHYEQYF. Based on the CDR3 plus reference TRBV11-3 and TRBJ2-7, the full variable domain is EAGVVQSPRYKIIEKKQPVAFWCNPISGHNTLYWYLQNLGQGPELLIRYENEEAVDDSQLPKDRFSAERLKGVDSTLKIQPAELGDSAVYLCASSLRTRHYEQYFGPGTRLTVT.

DNA for the CDR3: TGTGCCAGCAGCTTAGGGCGGGAGGGTATCTATGAGCAGTTCTTC. Its translation is CASSLGREGIYEQFF. The chain joins TRBV7-2 to TRBJ2-1; 9 bases agree with TRBD2. The CDR3 has 15 amino acids. Germline values: CDR1 SGHTA, CDR2 FQGNSA. Trimming cost V 1 base and J 8 bases; bases outside gene matches: 6.

The genes are TRBV21-1 and TRBJ1-5. TRBV21-1 counts as a pseudogene. This CDR3 comprises 12 residues. For the CDR3, the DNA is TGTGCCAGCAGAATTAAAAATCAGCCCCAGCATTTT. This gives the protein CASRIKNQPQHF.

CDR3 DNA sequence: TGTGCCAGCAGCTTTACTAGCGGGAGTGTCTACGAGCAGTACTTC. Its protein product is CASSFTSGSVYEQYF. The gene calls are TRBV3-1 (or the pseudogene TRBV3-2) and TRBJ2-7; 11 nucleotides align to TRBD2. J gave up 3 bases and V 5 bases, and 6 bases lay outside the gene matches. The CDR3 runs 15 residues. Germline V gene data show CDR1 as LGHDT and CDR2 as YNNKEL (reference sequence).

This rearrangement joins TRBV5-4 to TRBJ2-2; 9 nucleotides align to TRBD2. The CDR3 is 14 amino acids. With 5 bases clipped from V and 6 bases from J, the junction kept 5 bases outside the gene matches. Germline values: CDR1 SGHNT, CDR2 YYREEE (reference sequence). CDR3 coding DNA: TGTGCCAGCAGTTCTAGCGGGATTGCCGGGGAGCTGTTTTTT. The encoded protein is CASSSSGIAGELFF.

J is TRBJ2-3 and V is TRBV3-1 (or the pseudogene TRBV3-2), with D uncertain. In germline, CDR1 is LGHDT, CDR2 YNNKEL (reference sequence). This CDR3 has 14 amino acids. Trimming removed 2 bases at V and 0 bases at J, with 6 bases between. As DNA, the CDR3 is TGTGCCAGCAGCCAACCCCGCAGCACAGATACGCAGTATTTT. It codes for CASSQPRSTDTQYF.

This clone was observed a few times. V usage is TRBV30 and J usage is TRBJ1-5, with D uncertain. This CDR3 is built from 13 residues. CDR1 is GTSNPN and CDR2 is SVGIG in the germline V gene (reference sequence). The germline V and J ends were trimmed by 0 bases and 7 bases, with 10 bases remaining between them. CDR3 in amino acids: CAWSVAGEQPQHF. In DNA form, the CDR3 reads TGTGCCTGGAGTGTGGCCGGGGAACAGCCCCAGCATTTT.

The chain carries TRBV27 and TRBJ2-1; 10 bases match TRBD2. V was clipped by 5 bases and J by 6 bases; unmatched bases: 4. The CDR3 loop spans 14 amino acids. Per germline, CDR1 MNHEY and CDR2 SMNVEV (reference sequence). The CDR3 DNA reads as TGTGCCAGCAGTATCAGACTAGCGGGCAATGAGCAGTTCTTC. Residues: CASSIRLAGNEQFF.

This chain joins TRBV30 and TRBJ2-7; unclear D gene. This CDR3 is built from 12 residues. CDR1 and CDR2 from the germline V gene are GTSNPN and SVGIG (reference sequence). Trimming pared 2 bases from V and 2 bases from J, leaving 7 bases between. CDR3 in amino acids: CAWSSLPYEQYF. The DNA for the CDR3 is TGTGCCTGGAGTTCACTCCCCTACGAGCAGTACTTC. Full variable domain (remainder filled in from reference TRBV30 and TRBJ2-7): SQTIHQWPATLVQPVGSPLSLECTVEGTSNPNLYWYRQAAGRGLQLLFYSVGIGQISSEVPQNLSASRPQDRQFILSSKKLLLSDSGFYLCAWSSLPYEQYFGPGTRLTVT.

The CDR3 here is CASHEGQGANGYTF. CDR3 bases: TGTGCCAGCCACGAGGGACAGGGGGCGAATGGCTACACCTTC. The rearrangement uses TRBV18 and TRBJ1-2; 12 bases align to TRBD1. The CDR3 loop spans 14 amino acids. The germline CDR1 and CDR2 sequences are KGHSH and LQKENI. Trimming cost V 8 bases and J 6 bases; bases outside gene matches: 7.

The CDR3 protein is CSGRTGLTGELFF. CDR3 nucleotides: TGCAGCGGGCGAACAGGGTTAACCGGGGAGCTGTTTTTT. The gene calls are TRBV29-1 and TRBJ2-2; D possibly corresponds to TRBD1 (6 bases). Germline lookup yields CDR1 SQVTM and CDR2 ANQGSEA. V was trimmed by 7 bases and J by 5 bases, leaving 14 bases between them. The CDR3 has 13 amino acids.

This chain links TRBV27 with TRBJ1-5, with D perhaps matching TRBD1 (6 bases). Germline lookup yields CDR1 MNHEY and CDR2 SMNVEV (reference sequence). The CDR3 spans 18 residues. V was shortened by 6 bases and J by 4 bases, with 25 bases between the two germline ends. CDR3 nucleotide sequence: TGTGCCAGCAGACTCCGTTCAGGGGAGACCGTACAGAATCAGCCCCAGCATTTT. Its translation: CASRLRSGETVQNQPQHF.

To note about this clone: In this CDR3 the conserved last residue, phenylalanine or tryptophan, is missing, so a read error is likely. Because the CDR3's place on the DNA is in doubt, the DNA is left out and the CDR3 is given as listed by TCRdb. This chain joins TRBV23-1 and TRBJ2-7; the table names TRBD2, a call not compared with the DNA. TRBV23-1 is reported as an ORF; its role is uncertain. The CDR3 is 10 amino acids long, termini counted. CDR3 residues: CASSQGGESL.

The V and J genes are TRBV9 and TRBJ2-7; D uncertain. There are 13 residues in the CDR3. Germline CDR1 SGDLS, CDR2 YYNGEE. V lost 4 bases and J 3 bases, leaving 11 bases between the germline ends. The CDR3 loop reads CASSKSDSYEQYF. CDR3 nucleotides: TGTGCCAGCAGCAAGTCTGATAGCTACGAGCAGTACTTC.

The chain combines TRBV5-1 with TRBJ1-5, with 8 bases identical to TRBD1. The CDR3 spans 15 residues. V shed 0 bases and J 7 bases; nucleotides not matched to a gene: 6. The germline gives CDR1 SGHRS, CDR2 YFSETQ. DNA of the CDR3: TGCGCCAGCAGCTTGGGGCAGGGGGCATGGCAGCCCCAGCATTTT. Translated, it gives CASSLGQGAWQPQHF.

The chain joins TRBV11-3 to TRBJ2-1; 7 nucleotides line up with TRBD2. V shed 3 bases, J shed 11 bases, and the junction held 7 bases outside the gene matches. Germline-derived CDR1 and CDR2 are SGHNT and YENEEA. The CDR3 covers 13 residues. The CDR3 coding sequence is TGTGCCAGCAGCTTTAGCGCGGGAGAGAAGCAGTTCTTC. Its translation: CASSFSAGEKQFF.

The chain uses TRBV20-1 and TRBJ1-5, with 9 bases matching TRBD1. CDR3 size: 18 residues. CDR1 and CDR2 (germline): DFQATT, SNEGSKA (reference sequence). The trim removed 3 bases at V and 4 bases at J, leaving 16 bases unmatched. CDR3 DNA sequence: TGCAGTGCTAGTGATTCCGGGACAGGGAGCCTTAGGAATCAGCCCCAGCATTTT. It codes for CSASDSGTGSLRNQPQHF.

The chain joins TRBV12-3 or TRBV12-4 to TRBJ1-2; TRBD1 might be the D (5 bases). V lost 3 bases to trimming and J lost 5 bases, with 7 bases between them. The CDR3 is 12 residues long. This chain's CDR3 is CASSFGAYGYTF. CDR3 bases: TGTGCCAGCAGTTTCGGGGCATATGGCTACACCTTC.

The chain combines TRBV29-1 with TRBJ1-1, with no clear D. This CDR3 spans 10 amino acids. Germline CDR1 reads SQVTM; CDR2 reads ANQGSEA. Trimming stripped 6 bases from V and 7 bases from J, with 9 bases between. Here the CDR3 reads CSVIPGEAFF. The CDR3 DNA follows: TGCAGCGTCATACCTGGTGAAGCTTTCTTT.

This rearrangement joins TRBV15 to TRBJ2-2; D ambiguous. The CDR3 is made up of 14 amino acids. CDR1 LNHNV and CDR2 YYDKDF come from the germline V gene (reference sequence). Between the trimmed V and J ends, which lost 10 bases and 4 bases, there was a span of 16 bases. The chain's CDR3 is CAIGSAVSTGELFF. For the CDR3, the DNA is TGTGCCATCGGGTCGGCGGTATCCACCGGGGAGCTGTTTTTT.

The chain links TRBV7-2 to TRBJ2-3, with 8 bases that match TRBD2. J lost 5 bases, V lost 6 bases, and 7 bases had no gene match. The CDR3 runs to 14 residues. Germline CDR1 SGHTA, CDR2 FQGNSA. CDR3 sequence: CASSTGAGGDTQYF. DNA for the CDR3: TGTGCCAGCAGTACGGGGGCGGGAGGAGATACGCAGTATTTT.

V is TRBV18 and J is TRBJ2-1; 7 nucleotides line up with TRBD1. The ends lost 4 bases at V and 6 bases at J; junction bases unmatched: 15. The germline CDR1 and CDR2 sequences are KGHSH and LQKENI. The CDR3 runs to 17 residues. This CDR3 reads CASSLALGQDSGNEQFF. The DNA for the CDR3 is TGTGCCAGCTCACTCGCCTTAGGACAGGACAGTGGCAATGAGCAGTTCTTC. Supplemented by reference TRBV18 and TRBJ2-1, the full variable domain reads NAGVMQNPRHLVRRRGQEARLRCSPMKGHSHVYWYRQLPEEGLKFMVYLQKENIIDESGMPKERFSAEFPKEGPSILRIQQVVRGDSAAYFCASSLALGQDSGNEQFFGPGTRLTVL.

This chain connects TRBV30 to TRBJ2-1; D is possibly TRBD1 or TRBD2 (6 bases each). Between the trimmed V and J ends, which lost 8 bases and 6 bases, there was a span of 20 bases. Germline-derived CDR1 and CDR2 are GTSNPN and SVGIG (reference sequence). The CDR3 extends over 14 amino acids. The CDR3 here is CAARPGGRGNEQFF. The DNA of the CDR3 is TGTGCCGCCCGTCCCGGGGGCAGGGGCAATGAGCAGTTCTTC.

V and J are TRBV5-6 and TRBJ2-1, with D possibly matching TRBD2 (5 bases). The V gene's germline CDR1 is SGHDT and CDR2 YYEEEE. The V end lost 6 bases, the J end lost 2 bases, and 18 bases lay between the germline ends. This CDR3 spans 16 amino acids. CDR3 region: CASTLGRGAAYNEQFF. The CDR3 region has the DNA TGTGCCAGCACCCTGGGTCGGGGAGCCGCCTACAATGAGCAGTTCTTC.

The V call is TRBV30, the J call TRBJ1-2, with unresolved D. Looked up from germline, CDR1 is GTSNPN and CDR2 is SVGIG (reference sequence). This CDR3 spans 12 amino acids. The V end was cut by 5 bases, the J end by 4 bases, with 11 bases between. The CDR3, as DNA: TGTGCCTGGTCACGTATCGCCTATGGCTACACCTTC. Its translation is CAWSRIAYGYTF. Based on the CDR3 plus reference TRBV30 and TRBJ1-2, the full variable domain is SQTIHQWPATLVQPVGSPLSLECTVEGTSNPNLYWYRQAAGRGLQLLFYSVGIGQISSEVPQNLSASRPQDRQFILSSKKLLLSDSGFYLCAWSRIAYGYTFGSGTRLTVV.

This chain links TRBV3-1 (or the pseudogene TRBV3-2) with TRBJ1-1, with D unresolved. Germline CDR1 and CDR2: LGHDT and YNNKEL (reference sequence). The CDR3 length is 14 residues. The V end was cut by 1 base, the J end by 4 bases, with 10 bases between. The CDR3 DNA is TGTGCCAGCAGCCAAGTTCCCCAAGGCACTGAAGCTTTCTTT. This gives the protein CASSQVPQGTEAFF.

The gene calls are TRBV27 and TRBJ2-1; TRBD2 agrees at 7 bases. V lost 5 bases, J lost 8 bases, and 6 bases stayed unmatched. The germline CDR1 and CDR2 sequences are MNHEY and SMNVEV (reference sequence). The length of the CDR3 is 13 residues. CDR3 loop: CASSLGLVDEQFF. As DNA, the CDR3 is TGTGCCAGCAGTCTTGGACTAGTCGATGAGCAGTTCTTC.

V is TRBV9 and J is TRBJ1-2, with TRBD1 identical over 9 bases. The ends lost 4 bases at V and 3 bases at J; junction bases unmatched: 10. The CDR3 consists of 16 residues. Germline V gene sequence: CDR1 SGDLS, CDR2 YYNGEE. The CDR3 is CASSLYSGTGYYGYTF. The CDR3 DNA follows: TGTGCCAGCAGCTTGTACTCCGGGACAGGGTACTATGGCTACACCTTC.

The V gene is TRBV18, the J gene TRBJ1-2; TRBD1 matches 11 bases. This CDR3 has 15 amino acids. From germline, CDR1 is KGHSH and CDR2 LQKENI. The V segment lost 3 bases and the J segment 4 bases; nucleotides outside the gene matches: 4. CDR3 nucleotides: TGTGCCAGCTCACCTGGAGGACAGGGGGCCTATGGCTACACCTTC. It translates to CASSPGGQGAYGYTF.

This chain joins TRBV10-3 and TRBJ2-5, with D unclear. Trimming cost V 2 bases and J 2 bases, with 6 bases left between them. Germline CDR1 ENHRY, CDR2 SYGVKD. The CDR3 spans 13 residues. CDR3 sequence reads: CAISENPQETQYF. The CDR3 coding sequence is TGTGCCATCAGTGAGAACCCTCAAGAGACCCAGTACTTC.